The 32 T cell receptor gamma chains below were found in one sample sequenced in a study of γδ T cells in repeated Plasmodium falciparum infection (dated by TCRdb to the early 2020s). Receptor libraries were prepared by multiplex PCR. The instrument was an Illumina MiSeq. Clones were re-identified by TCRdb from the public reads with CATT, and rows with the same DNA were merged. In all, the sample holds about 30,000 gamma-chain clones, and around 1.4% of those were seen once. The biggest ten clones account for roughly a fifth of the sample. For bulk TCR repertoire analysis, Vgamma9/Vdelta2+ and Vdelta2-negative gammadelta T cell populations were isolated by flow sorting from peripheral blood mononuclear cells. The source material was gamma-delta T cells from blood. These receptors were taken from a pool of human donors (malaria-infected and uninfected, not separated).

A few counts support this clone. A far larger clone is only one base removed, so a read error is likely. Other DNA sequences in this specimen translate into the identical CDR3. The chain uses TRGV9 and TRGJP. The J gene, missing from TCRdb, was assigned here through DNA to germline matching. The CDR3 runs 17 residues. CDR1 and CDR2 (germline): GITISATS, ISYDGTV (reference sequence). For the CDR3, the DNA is TGTGCCTTGTGGGAGGCCGCCTCAGAGTTGGGCAAAAAGATCAAGGTATTT. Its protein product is CALWEAASELGKKIKVF.

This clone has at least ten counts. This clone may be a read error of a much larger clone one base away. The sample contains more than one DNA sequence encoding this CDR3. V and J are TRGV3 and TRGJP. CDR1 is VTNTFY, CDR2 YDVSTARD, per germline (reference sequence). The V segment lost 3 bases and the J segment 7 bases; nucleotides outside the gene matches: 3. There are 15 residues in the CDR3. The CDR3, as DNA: TGTGCCACCTGGGACGGGGAGTTGGGCAAAAAAATCAAGGTATTT. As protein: CATWDGELGKKIKVF.

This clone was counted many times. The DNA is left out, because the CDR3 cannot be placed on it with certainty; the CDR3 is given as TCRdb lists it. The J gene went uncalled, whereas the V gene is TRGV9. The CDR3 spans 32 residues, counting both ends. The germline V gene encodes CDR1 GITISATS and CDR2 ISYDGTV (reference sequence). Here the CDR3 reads CALWEVLSWLRNSLAVEQHLLSQVSIGRIQHF.

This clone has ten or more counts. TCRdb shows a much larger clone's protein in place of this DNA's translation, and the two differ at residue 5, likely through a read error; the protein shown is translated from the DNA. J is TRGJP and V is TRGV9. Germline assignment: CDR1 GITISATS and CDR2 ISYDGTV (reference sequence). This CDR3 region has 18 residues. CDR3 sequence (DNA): TGTGCCTTGTGGGGGGTGGAGATGAGAGAGTTGGGCAAAAAAATCAAGGTATTT. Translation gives CALWGVEMRELGKKIKVF.

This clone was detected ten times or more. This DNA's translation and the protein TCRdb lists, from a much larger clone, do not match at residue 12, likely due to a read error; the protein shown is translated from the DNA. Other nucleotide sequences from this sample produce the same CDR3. CDR3 bases: TGTGCCTTGTGGGAGGTAGAGTTGGGCAAAAAAGTCAAGGTATTT. Translation: CALWEVELGKKVKVF. The chain links TRGV9 to TRGJP. This CDR3 is built from 15 residues. Germline V lookup: CDR1 GITISATS, CDR2 ISYDGTV (reference sequence).

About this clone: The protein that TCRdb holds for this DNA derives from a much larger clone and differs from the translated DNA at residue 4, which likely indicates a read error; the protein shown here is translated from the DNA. Here the CDR3 DNA reads TGTGCCACCCGGGATACAGGCGGTGATTGGATCAAGACGTTT. This sequence encodes CATRDTGGDWIKTF. The J gene is TRGJP2, the V gene TRGV8. The J gene is not listed in TCRdb, so it was assigned here from a DNA match to germline. Germline V CDR1 and CDR2: VENAVY, YDSYNSRV. The CDR3 totals 14 residues.

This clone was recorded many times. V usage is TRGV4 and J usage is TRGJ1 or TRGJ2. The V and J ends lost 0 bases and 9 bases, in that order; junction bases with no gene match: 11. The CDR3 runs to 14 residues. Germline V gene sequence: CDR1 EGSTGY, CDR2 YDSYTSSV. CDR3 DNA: TGTGCCACCTGGGATGGGCCCCTGTTTATTAAGAAACTCTTT. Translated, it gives CATWDGPLFIKKLF.

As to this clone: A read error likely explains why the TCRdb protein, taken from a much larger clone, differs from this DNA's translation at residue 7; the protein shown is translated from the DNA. CDR3 region: CALWEVTADVAGKKIKVF. The CDR3 DNA is TGTGCCTTGTGGGAGGTGACGGCAGACGTTGCGGGCAAAAAAATCAAGGTATTT. V usage is TRGV9 and J usage is TRGJP. Here the J gene came from matching the DNA to germline, since TCRdb omits it. CDR1 and CDR2 (germline): GITISATS, ISYDGTV (reference sequence). This CDR3 contains 18 residues. With 0 bases clipped from V and 12 bases from J, the junction kept 14 bases outside the gene matches.

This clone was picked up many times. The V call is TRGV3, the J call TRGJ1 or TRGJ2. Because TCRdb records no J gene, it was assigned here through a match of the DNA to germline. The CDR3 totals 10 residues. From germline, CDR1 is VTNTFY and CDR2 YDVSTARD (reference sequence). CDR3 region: CAPGTDPKLF. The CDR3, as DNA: TGTGCACCTGGGACAGACCCGAAACTCTTT.

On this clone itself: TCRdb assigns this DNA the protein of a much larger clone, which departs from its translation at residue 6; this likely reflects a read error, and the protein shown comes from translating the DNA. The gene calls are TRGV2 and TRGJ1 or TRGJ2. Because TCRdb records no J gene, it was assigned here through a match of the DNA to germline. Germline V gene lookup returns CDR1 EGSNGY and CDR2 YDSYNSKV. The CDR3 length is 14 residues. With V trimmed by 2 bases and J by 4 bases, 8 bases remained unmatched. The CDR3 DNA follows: TGTGCCACCTGGGACGAGCCGCGATATTATAAGAAACTCTTT. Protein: CATWDEPRYYKKLF.

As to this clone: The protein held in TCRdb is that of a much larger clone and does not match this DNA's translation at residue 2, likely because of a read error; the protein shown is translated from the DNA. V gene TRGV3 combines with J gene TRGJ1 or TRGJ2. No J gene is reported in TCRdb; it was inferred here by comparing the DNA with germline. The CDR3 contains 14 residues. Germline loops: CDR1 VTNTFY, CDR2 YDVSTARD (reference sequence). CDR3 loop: CTTWDRQNYYKKLF. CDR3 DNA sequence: TGTACCACCTGGGACAGACAGAATTATTATAAGAAACTCTTT.

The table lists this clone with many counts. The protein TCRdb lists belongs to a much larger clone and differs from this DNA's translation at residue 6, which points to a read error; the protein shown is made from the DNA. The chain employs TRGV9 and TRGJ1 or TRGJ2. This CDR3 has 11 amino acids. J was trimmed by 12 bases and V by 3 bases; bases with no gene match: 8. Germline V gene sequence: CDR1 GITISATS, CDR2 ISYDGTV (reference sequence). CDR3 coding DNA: TGTGCCTTGTGGGAGAAAAAAGTGAAACTCTTT. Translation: CALWEKKVKLF.

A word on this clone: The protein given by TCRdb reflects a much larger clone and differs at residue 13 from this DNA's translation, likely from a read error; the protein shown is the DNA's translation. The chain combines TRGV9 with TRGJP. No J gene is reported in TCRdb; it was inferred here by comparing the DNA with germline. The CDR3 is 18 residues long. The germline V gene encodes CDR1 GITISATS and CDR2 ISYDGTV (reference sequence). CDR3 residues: CALWEGTKEGLGEKIKVF. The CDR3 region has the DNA TGTGCCTTGTGGGAGGGTACGAAAGAGGGGTTGGGCGAAAAAATCAAGGTATTT.

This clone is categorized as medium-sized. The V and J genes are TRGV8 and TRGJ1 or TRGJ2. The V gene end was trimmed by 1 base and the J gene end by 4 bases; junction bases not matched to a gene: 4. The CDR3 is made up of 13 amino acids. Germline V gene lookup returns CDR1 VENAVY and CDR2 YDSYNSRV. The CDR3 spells CATWDSEYYKKLF. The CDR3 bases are TGTGCCACCTGGGATAGTGAATATTATAAGAAACTCTTT.

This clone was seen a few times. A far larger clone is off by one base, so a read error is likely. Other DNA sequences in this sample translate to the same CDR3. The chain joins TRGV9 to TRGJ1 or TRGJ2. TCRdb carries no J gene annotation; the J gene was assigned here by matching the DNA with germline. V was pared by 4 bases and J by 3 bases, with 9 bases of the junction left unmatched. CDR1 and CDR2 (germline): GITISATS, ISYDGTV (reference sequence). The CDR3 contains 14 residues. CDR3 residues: CALWEGASYYKKLF. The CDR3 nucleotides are TGTGCCTTGTGGGAAGGGGCTAGTTATTATAAGAAACTCTTT.

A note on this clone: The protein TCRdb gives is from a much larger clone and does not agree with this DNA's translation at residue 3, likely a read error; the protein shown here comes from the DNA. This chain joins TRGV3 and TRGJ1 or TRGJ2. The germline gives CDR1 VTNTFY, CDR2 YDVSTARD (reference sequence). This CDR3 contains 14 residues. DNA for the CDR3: TGTGCCGCCTGGGACAGGGGGAATTATTATAAGAAACTCTTT. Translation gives CAAWDRGNYYKKLF.

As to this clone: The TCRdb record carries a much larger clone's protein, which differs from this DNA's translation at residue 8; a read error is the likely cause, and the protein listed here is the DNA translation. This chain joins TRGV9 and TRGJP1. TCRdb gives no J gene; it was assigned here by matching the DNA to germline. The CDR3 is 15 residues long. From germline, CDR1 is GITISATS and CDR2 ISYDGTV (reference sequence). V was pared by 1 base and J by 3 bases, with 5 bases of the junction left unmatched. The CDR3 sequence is CALWEVNATGWFKIF. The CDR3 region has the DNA TGTGCCTTGTGGGAGGTTAATGCCACTGGTTGGTTCAAGATATTT.

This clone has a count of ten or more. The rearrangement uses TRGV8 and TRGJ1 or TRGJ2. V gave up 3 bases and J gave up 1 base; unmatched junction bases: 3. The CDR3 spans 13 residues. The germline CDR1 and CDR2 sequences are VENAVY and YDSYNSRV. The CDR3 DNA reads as TGTGCCACCTGGGATTTAAATTATTATAAGAAACTCTTT. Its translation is CATWDLNYYKKLF.

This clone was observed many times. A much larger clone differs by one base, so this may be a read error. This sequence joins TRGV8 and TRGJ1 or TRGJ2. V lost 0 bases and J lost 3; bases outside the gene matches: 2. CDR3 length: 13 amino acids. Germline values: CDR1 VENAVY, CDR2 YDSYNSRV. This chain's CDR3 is CATWDRRYYKKLF. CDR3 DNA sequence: TGTGCCACCTGGGATAGGCGTTATTATAAGAAACTCTTT.

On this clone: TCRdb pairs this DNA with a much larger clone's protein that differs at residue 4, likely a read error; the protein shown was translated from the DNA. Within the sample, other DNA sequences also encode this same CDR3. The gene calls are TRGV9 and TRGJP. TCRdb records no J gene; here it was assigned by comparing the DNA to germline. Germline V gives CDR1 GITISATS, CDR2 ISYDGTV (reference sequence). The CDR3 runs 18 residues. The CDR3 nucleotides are TGTGCCTTGCGGGAGGCCCAAAGTATAAGGTTGGGCAAAAAAATCAAGGTATTT. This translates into CALREAQSIRLGKKIKVF.

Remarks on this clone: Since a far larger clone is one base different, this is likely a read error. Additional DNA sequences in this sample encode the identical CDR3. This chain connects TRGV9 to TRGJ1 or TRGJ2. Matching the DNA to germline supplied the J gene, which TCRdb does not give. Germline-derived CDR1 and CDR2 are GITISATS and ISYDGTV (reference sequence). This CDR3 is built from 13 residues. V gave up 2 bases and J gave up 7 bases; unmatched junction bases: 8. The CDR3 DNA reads TGTGCCTTGTGGGAGGCCGTTCGGTATAAGAAACTCTTT. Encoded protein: CALWEAVRYKKLF.

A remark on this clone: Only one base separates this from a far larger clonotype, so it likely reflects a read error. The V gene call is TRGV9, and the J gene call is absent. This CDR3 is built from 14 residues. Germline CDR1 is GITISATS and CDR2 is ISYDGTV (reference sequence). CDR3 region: CALWELENYYKKLF. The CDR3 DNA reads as TGTGCCTTGTGGGAGCTCGAGAATTATTATAAGAAGCTCTTT.

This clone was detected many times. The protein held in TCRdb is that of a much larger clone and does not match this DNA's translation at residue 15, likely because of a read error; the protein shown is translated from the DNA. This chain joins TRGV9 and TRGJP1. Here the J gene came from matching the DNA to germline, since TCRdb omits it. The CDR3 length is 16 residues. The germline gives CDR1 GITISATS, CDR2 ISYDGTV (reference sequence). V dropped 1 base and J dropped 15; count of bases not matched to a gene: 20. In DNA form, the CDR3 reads TGTGCCTTGTGGGAGGTAAAGGAGTTGGGCAAAAAAATCAAGATATTT. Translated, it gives CALWEVKELGKKIKIF.

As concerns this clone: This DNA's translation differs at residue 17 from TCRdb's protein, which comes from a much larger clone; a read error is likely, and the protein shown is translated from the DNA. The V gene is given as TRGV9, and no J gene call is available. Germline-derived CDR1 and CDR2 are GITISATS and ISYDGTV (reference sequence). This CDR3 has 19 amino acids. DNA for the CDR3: TGTGCCTTGTGGGAGGTGGATTGGTCACAAGAGTTGGGCAAAAAAATCAGGGTATTT. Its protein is CALWEVDWSQELGKKIRVF.

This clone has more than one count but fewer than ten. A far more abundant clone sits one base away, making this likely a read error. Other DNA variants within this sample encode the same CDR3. The CDR3 spells CALWEGTYELGKKIKVF. In nucleotides, the CDR3 is TGTGCCTTGTGGGAGGGGACATATGAGTTGGGCAAAAAAATCAAGGTATTC. Called V gene: TRGV9; the J gene was not called. The CDR3 runs 17 residues. CDR1 and CDR2 from the germline V gene are GITISATS and ISYDGTV (reference sequence).

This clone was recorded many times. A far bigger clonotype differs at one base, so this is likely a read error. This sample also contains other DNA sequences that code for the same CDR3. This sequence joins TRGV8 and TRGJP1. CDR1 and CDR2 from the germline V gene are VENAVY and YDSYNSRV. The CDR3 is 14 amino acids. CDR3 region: CATWVYTTGWFKIF. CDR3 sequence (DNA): TGTGCCACCTGGGTGTATACCACTGGCTGGTTCAAGATATTT.

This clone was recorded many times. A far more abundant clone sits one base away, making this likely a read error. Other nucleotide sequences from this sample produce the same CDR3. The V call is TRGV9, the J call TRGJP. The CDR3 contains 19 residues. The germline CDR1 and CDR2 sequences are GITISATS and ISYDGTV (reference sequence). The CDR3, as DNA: TGTGCCTTGTGGGAGGTGCATTTGGTGAGGGAGTTGGGCAAAAAAATCAAGGTATTC. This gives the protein CALWEVHLVRELGKKIKVF.

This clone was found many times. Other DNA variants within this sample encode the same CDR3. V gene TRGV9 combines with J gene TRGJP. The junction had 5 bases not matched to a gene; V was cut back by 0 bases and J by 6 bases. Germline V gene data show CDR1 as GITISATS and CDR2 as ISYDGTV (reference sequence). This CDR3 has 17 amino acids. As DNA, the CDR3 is TGTGCCTTGTGGGAGGTGCTTCCAGAGTTGGGCAAAAAAATCAAGGTATTT. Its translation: CALWEVLPELGKKIKVF.

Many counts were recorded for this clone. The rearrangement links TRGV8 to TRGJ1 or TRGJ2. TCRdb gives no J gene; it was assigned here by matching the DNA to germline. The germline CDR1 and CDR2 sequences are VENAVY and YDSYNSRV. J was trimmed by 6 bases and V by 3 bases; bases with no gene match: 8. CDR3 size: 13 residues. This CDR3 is CATWDREGYKKLF. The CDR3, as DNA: TGTGCCACCTGGGATCGGGAGGGTTATAAGAAACTCTTT.

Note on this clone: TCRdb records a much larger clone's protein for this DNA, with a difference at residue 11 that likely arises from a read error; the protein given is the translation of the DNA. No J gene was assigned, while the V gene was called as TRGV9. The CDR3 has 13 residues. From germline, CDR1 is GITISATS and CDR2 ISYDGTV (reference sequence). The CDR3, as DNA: TGTGCCTTGTGGGTCTTAAATTATTATAAGAGACTCTTT. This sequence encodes CALWVLNYYKRLF.

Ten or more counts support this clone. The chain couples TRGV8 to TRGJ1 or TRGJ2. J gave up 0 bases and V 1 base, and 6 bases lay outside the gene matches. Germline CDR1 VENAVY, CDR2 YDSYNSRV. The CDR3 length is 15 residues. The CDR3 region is CATWDRRTNYYKKLF. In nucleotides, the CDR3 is TGTGCCACCTGGGATAGACGGACGAATTATTATAAGAAACTCTTT.

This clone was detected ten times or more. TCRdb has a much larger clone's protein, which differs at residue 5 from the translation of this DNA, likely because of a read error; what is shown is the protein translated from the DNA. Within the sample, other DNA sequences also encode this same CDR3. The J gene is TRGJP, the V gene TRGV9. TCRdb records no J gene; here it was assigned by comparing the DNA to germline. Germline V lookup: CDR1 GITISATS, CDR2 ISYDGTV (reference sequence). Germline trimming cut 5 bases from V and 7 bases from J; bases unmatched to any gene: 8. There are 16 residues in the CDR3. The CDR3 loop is CALWGVAELGKKIKVF. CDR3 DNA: TGTGCCTTGTGGGGGGTCGCTGAGTTGGGCAAAAAAATCAAGGTATTT.